A single sample is the source of the 27 T cell receptor beta chains below, sequenced in a study of OX40 agonist ivuxolimab in advanced cancers. The table came from immunoSEQ multiplex PCR; TCRdb's copy has only in-frame clones and leaves some out. In the table there are some 60,000 clones, approximately 90% of which are singletons. Specimen: CD4+ or CD8+ T cells sorted from blood, collected in a trial of the OX40 agonist ivuxolimab. These receptor sequences come from an adult with an advanced solid tumor such as melanoma, head and neck, liver or kidney cancer.

The chain recombines TRBV25-1 with TRBJ2-1; the match to TRBD1 covers 9 bases. The germline V gene encodes CDR1 MGHDK and CDR2 SYGVNS. The CDR3 is made up of 15 amino acids. With 2 bases clipped from V and 7 bases from J, the junction kept 6 bases outside the gene matches. The CDR3 spells CASSENPGQGNEQFF. The CDR3 DNA is TGTGCCAGCAGTGAAAACCCGGGACAGGGAAATGAGCAGTTCTTC.

The chain couples TRBV19 to TRBJ2-1; D remains unclear. Trimming removed 7 bases from V and 7 bases from J, with 8 bases in between. This CDR3 contains 11 residues. From germline, CDR1 is LNHDA and CDR2 SQIVND (reference sequence). Here the CDR3 reads CASKRENEQFF. CDR3 DNA: TGTGCCAGTAAAAGGGAAAATGAGCAGTTCTTC. Together with reference TRBV19 and TRBJ2-1, the CDR3 gives the full variable domain: DGGITQSPKYLFRKEGQNVTLSCEQNLNHDAMYWYRQDPGQGLRLIYYSQIVNDFQKGDIAEGYSVSREKKESFPLTVTSAQKNPTAFYLCASKRENEQFFGPGTRLTVL.

This rearrangement joins TRBV7-8 to TRBJ1-5, with D perhaps TRBD1 (5 bases). CDR1 is SGHVS and CDR2 is FQNEAQ in the germline V gene. V was pared by 1 base and J by 7 bases, with 8 bases between. This CDR3 spans 13 amino acids. CDR3 sequence (DNA): TGTGCCAGCAGCTTAGGGGGGGGACAGCCCCAGCATTTT. This encodes CASSLGGGQPQHF. Using reference TRBV7-8 and TRBJ1-5 for the parts outside the CDR3, the full variable domain is GAGVSQSPRYKVAKRGQDVALRCDPISGHVSLFWYQQALGQGPEFLTYFQNEAQLDKSGLPSDRFFAERPEGSVSTLKIQRTQQEDSAVYLCASSLGGGQPQHFGDGTRLSIL.

The rearrangement joins TRBV27 to TRBJ2-3, with TRBD2 identical over 8 bases. J lost 4 bases, V lost 0 bases, and 9 bases had no gene match. The CDR3 is 17 residues long. The V gene's germline CDR1 is MNHEY and CDR2 SMNVEV (reference sequence). The CDR3 sequence: CASSLSGGGTTSDTQYF. CDR3 DNA sequence: TGTGCCAGCAGTTTATCCGGGGGGGGAACAACCTCAGATACGCAGTATTTT.

This clone was detected only once. The J gene is TRBJ1-6, the V gene TRBV4-1, with D possibly being TRBD1 (5 bases). The V end lost 0 bases, the J end lost 9 bases, and 21 bases lay between the germline ends. The CDR3 length is 18 residues. In germline, CDR1 is MGHRA, CDR2 YSYEKL. In DNA form, the CDR3 reads TGCGCCAGCAGCCAAGAAGGCTTACAGGAACTTCGGGCTTCACCCCTCCACTTT. It specifies CASSQEGLQELRASPLHF.

This chain joins TRBV12-5 and TRBJ1-5; 9 bases fit TRBD1. This CDR3 has 14 residues. Germline-derived CDR1 and CDR2 are LGHNT and FRNRAP. V trimming: 5 bases; J trimming: 6 bases; junction bases outside the gene matches: 5. In DNA, the CDR3 is TGTGCTAGTGGTACCGGGACAGGGAGTCAGCCCCAGCATTTT. Protein: CASGTGTGSQPQHF.

This clone was observed a single time. The CDR3 spells CASSQRPDTQYF. The CDR3 DNA follows: TGTGCCAGCAGTCAGAGACCAGATACGCAGTATTTT. The chain employs TRBV28 and TRBJ2-3; D uncertain. The CDR3 is 12 amino acids. CDR1 and CDR2 (germline): MDHEN, SYDVKM. V shed 5 bases and J shed 4 bases, with 7 bases lying between them. The variable domain in full, completed from reference TRBV28 and TRBJ2-3, reads DVKVTQSSRYLVKRTGEKVFLECVQDMDHENMFWYRQDPGLGLRLIYFSYDVKMKEKGDIPEGYSVSREKKERFSLILESASTNQTSMYLCASSQRPDTQYFGPGTRLTVL.

The rearrangement links TRBV5-4 to TRBJ1-6; possibly TRBD1 for D (5 bases). Germline V gives CDR1 SGHNT, CDR2 YYREEE (reference sequence). This CDR3 region has 15 residues. Trimming pared 1 base from V and 6 bases from J, leaving 11 bases between. The CDR3 protein is CASSLTNRPNSPLHF. CDR3 sequence (DNA): TGTGCCAGCAGCTTGACTAACAGGCCTAATTCACCCCTCCACTTT. Combining the CDR3 with reference TRBV5-4 and TRBJ1-6 gives the whole variable domain ETGVTQSPTHLIKTRGQQVTLRCSSQSGHNTVSWYQQALGQGPQFIFQYYREEENGRGNFPPRFSGLQFPNYSSELNVNALELDDSALYLCASSLTNRPNSPLHFGNGTRLTVT.

The chain carries TRBV6-6 and TRBJ1-4; TRBD1 aligns across 9 bases. After removal of 4 bases from V and 8 bases from J, the junction contained 5 bases not matched to a gene. The germline V gene has CDR1 MNHNY and CDR2 SVGAGI (reference sequence). The CDR3 spans 14 residues. The CDR3 here is CASSLGTGIEKLFF. CDR3 sequence (DNA): TGTGCCAGCAGTTTAGGGACAGGGATCGAAAAACTGTTTTTT.

V gene TRBV2 combines with J gene TRBJ2-7, with 8 bases lining up with TRBD1. Germline-derived CDR1 and CDR2 are SNHLY and FYNNEI. CDR3 size: 15 residues. Germline trimming cut 0 bases from V and 2 bases from J; bases unmatched to any gene: 3. CDR3 DNA sequence: TGTGCCAGCAGTGAAGCCGGGACAGGACCCTACGAGCAGTACTTC. It is translated as CASSEAGTGPYEQYF.

The chain employs TRBV9 and TRBJ1-3; D gene ambiguous. CDR1 and CDR2 from the germline V gene are SGDLS and YYNGEE. The CDR3 is 15 residues long. The germline V and J ends were trimmed by 0 bases and 0 bases, with 7 bases remaining between them. The DNA for the CDR3 is TGTGCCAGCAGCGTAGGAACGGCCTCTGGAAACACCATATATTTT. It specifies CASSVGTASGNTIYF.

This clone turned up a few times. The V call is TRBV7-8, the J call TRBJ2-5, with 7 nucleotides matching TRBD2. Germline CDR1 and CDR2: SGHVS and FQNEAQ. The CDR3 loop spans 16 amino acids. With V trimmed by 5 bases and J by 5 bases, 14 bases remained unmatched. CDR3 bases: TGTGCCAGCAGCCCTGGACTAGGTTCTATTACGGAGACCCAGTACTTC. Its translation: CASSPGLGSITETQYF. Drawing the rest from reference TRBV7-8 and TRBJ2-5, the complete variable domain is GAGVSQSPRYKVAKRGQDVALRCDPISGHVSLFWYQQALGQGPEFLTYFQNEAQLDKSGLPSDRFFAERPEGSVSTLKIQRTQQEDSAVYLCASSPGLGSITETQYFGPGTRLLVL.

The CDR3 reads CASSIWGDTEAFF. In DNA, the CDR3 is TGTGCCAGTAGTATCTGGGGCGACACTGAAGCTTTCTTT. This chain links TRBV19 with TRBJ1-1; D perhaps matches TRBD1 (5 bases). The CDR3 totals 13 residues. The germline CDR1 and CDR2 sequences are LNHDA and SQIVND (reference sequence). V was pared by 3 bases and J by 3 bases, with 8 bases between.

The gene calls are TRBV4-3 and TRBJ2-6, with a possible D match to TRBD2 (5 bases). V was pared by 0 bases and J by 2 bases, with 8 bases between. The germline gives CDR1 LGHNA, CDR2 YSLEER. The CDR3 is made up of 16 amino acids. The CDR3 DNA reads TGCGCCAGCAGCCAAGACACCGGGGCTGGGGCCAACGTCCTGACTTTC. Protein sequence: CASSQDTGAGANVLTF.

The V and J genes are TRBV7-2 and TRBJ2-5, with 9 bases identical to TRBD2. Trimming took 5 bases from V and 5 from J; bases not matched to a gene: 3. The CDR3 covers 13 residues. Germline-derived CDR1 and CDR2 are SGHTA and FQGNSA. CDR3 loop: CASSISGGETQYF. Written as DNA, the CDR3 is TGTGCCAGCAGCATTAGCGGGGGTGAGACCCAGTACTTC.

J is TRBJ1-4 and V is TRBV9; weak D call: TRBD1 (6 bases). This CDR3 has 16 amino acids. V dropped 2 bases and J dropped 3 bases, with 14 bases sitting between them. CDR1 is SGDLS, CDR2 YYNGEE, per germline. CDR3 in DNA: TGTGCCAGCAGCGTCTCCCCGGGGGCCTCTAATGAAAAACTGTTTTTT. Translation: CASSVSPGASNEKLFF.

The rearrangement joins TRBV7-9 to TRBJ1-1, with unresolved D. Germline-derived CDR1 and CDR2 are SEHNR and FQNEAQ (reference sequence). The CDR3 sequence is 13 residues long. Trimming cost V 4 bases and J 0 bases, with 6 bases left between them. The CDR3: CASSSAMNTEAFF. CDR3 DNA sequence: TGTGCCAGCAGCTCAGCGATGAACACTGAAGCTTTCTTT.

The chain has TRBV5-6 and TRBJ2-2, with a tentative D call TRBD1 (6 bases). V gave up 2 bases and J gave up 1 base, with 12 bases separating them. The CDR3 runs to 16 residues. CDR1 SGHDT and CDR2 YYEEEE come from the germline V gene. The DNA of the CDR3 is TGTGCCAGCAGCTTCTATAGGACAGAGAACACCGGGGAGCTGTTTTTT. Protein: CASSFYRTENTGELFF.

The chain recombines TRBV25-1 with TRBJ1-1; no clear D. Germline V gene lookup returns CDR1 MGHDK and CDR2 SYGVNS. The CDR3 runs to 13 residues. The V and J ends lost 3 bases and 1 base respectively, with 6 bases between them. The CDR3 reads CASSEEGNTEAFF. Here the CDR3 DNA reads TGTGCCAGCAGTGAGGAGGGGAACACTGAAGCTTTCTTT.

V and J are TRBV28 and TRBJ1-5; D is unclear. This CDR3 has 11 residues. The ends were cut back, 6 bases at V and 4 bases at J, with 4 bases in the middle. CDR1 and CDR2 from the germline V gene are MDHEN and SYDVKM. The CDR3 loop is CASRDNQPQHF. CDR3 nucleotide sequence: TGTGCCAGCAGGGATAATCAGCCCCAGCATTTT. The variable domain in full, with the rest retrieved from reference TRBV28 and TRBJ1-5, is DVKVTQSSRYLVKRTGEKVFLECVQDMDHENMFWYRQDPGLGLRLIYFSYDVKMKEKGDIPEGYSVSREKKERFSLILESASTNQTSMYLCASRDNQPQHFGDGTRLSIL.

The rearrangement joins TRBV6-5 to TRBJ2-5, with D hard to call. The germline V gene has CDR1 MNHEY and CDR2 SVGAGI. Trimming took off 7 bases at V and 5 bases at J, with 20 bases between the two ends. CDR3 length: 15 amino acids. CDR3 region: CASTPARSDRETQYF. CDR3 bases: TGTGCCAGCACCCCTGCGAGGTCCGATCGGGAGACCCAGTACTTC.

The rearrangement joins TRBV7-8 to TRBJ2-4; D call uncertain. Germline CDR1 SGHVS, CDR2 FQNEAQ. V lost 1 base and J 9 bases, leaving 13 bases between the germline ends. This CDR3 comprises 14 residues. The CDR3 loop reads CASSLDPALGIQYF. Here the CDR3 DNA reads TGTGCCAGCAGCTTAGACCCGGCATTAGGCATTCAGTACTTC. Full variable domain (missing parts from reference TRBV7-8 and TRBJ2-4): GAGVSQSPRYKVAKRGQDVALRCDPISGHVSLFWYQQALGQGPEFLTYFQNEAQLDKSGLPSDRFFAERPEGSVSTLKIQRTQQEDSAVYLCASSLDPALGIQYFGAGTRLSVL.

The genes are TRBV7-2 and TRBJ2-5, with D perhaps being TRBD1 or TRBD2 (6 bases each). The germline V and J ends were trimmed by 2 bases and 2 bases, with 9 bases remaining between them. In germline, CDR1 is SGHTA, CDR2 FQGNSA. The CDR3 is made up of 14 amino acids. CDR3 amino acids: CASSLRGRQETQYF. CDR3 in DNA: TGTGCCAGCAGCTTAAGGGGGAGGCAAGAGACCCAGTACTTC. Using reference TRBV7-2 and TRBJ2-5 for the parts outside the CDR3, the full variable domain is GAGVSQSPSNKVTEKGKDVELRCDPISGHTALYWYRQSLGQGLEFLIYFQGNSAPDKSGLPSDRFSAERTGGSVSTLTIQRTQQEDSAVYLCASSLRGRQETQYFGPGTRLLVL.

The chain carries TRBV6-5 and TRBJ2-7; TRBD2 is a possible D gene (6 bases). Germline assignment: CDR1 MNHEY and CDR2 SVGAGI. This CDR3 comprises 15 residues. The V end lost 2 bases, the J end lost 1 base, and 12 bases lay between the germline ends. The CDR3 protein is CASSYGTLPSYEQYF. Here the CDR3 DNA reads TGTGCCAGCAGTTACGGGACTCTCCCATCCTACGAGCAGTACTTC.

The chain employs TRBV14 and TRBJ1-2; D perhaps matches TRBD1 (5 bases). V dropped 1 base and J dropped 6 bases, with 15 bases sitting between them. The CDR3 is 15 amino acids. CDR1 and CDR2 (germline): SGHDN, FVKESK. The CDR3 spells CASSQATGGWDGYTF. The CDR3 bases are TGTGCCAGCAGCCAAGCGACCGGGGGGTGGGATGGCTACACCTTC.

The chain joins TRBV20-1 to TRBJ2-7; no reliable D call. CDR1 DFQATT and CDR2 SNEGSKA come from the germline V gene (reference sequence). The CDR3 loop spans 10 amino acids. V was cut by 6 bases and J by 7 bases, with 10 bases left in between. CDR3 amino acids: CSAAAQEQYF. The CDR3 bases are TGCAGTGCGGCGGCCCAGGAGCAGTACTTC.

Concerning this clone itself: This may come from a read error, since a much larger clone is one base off. V usage is TRBV18 and J usage is TRBJ1-1, with TRBD1 matching over 7 bases. CDR1 and CDR2 from the germline V gene are KGHSH and LQKENI. The trim removed 5 bases at V and 3 bases at J, leaving 3 bases unmatched. The CDR3 runs to 13 residues. The CDR3 loop reads CASSSGQDTEAFF. The CDR3 nucleotides read TGTGCCAGCTCATCAGGACAGGACACTGAAGCTTTCTTT.